These 25 T cell receptor beta chains came from one sample sequenced in a study of CD8+CD57+ T cells in acquired aplastic anemia. Profiling of TCR beta VDJ combinations and CDR3 sequences used genomic DNA as template. TCRdb itself ran the reads through MiXCR, one entry per CDR3 protein. This sample has 150,000 to 200,000 distinct CDR3 sequences, with around 65% found just once. The sample comprised sorted CD4+, CD8+, or CD8+CD57+ T cells (not recorded which) from PBMCs. The receptors shown here come from a human donor with severe aplastic anemia or a healthy control (not recorded which).

This chain links TRBV12-3 or TRBV12-4 with TRBJ2-2; perhaps TRBD1 as D (5 bases). V gave up 6 bases and J gave up 6 bases, with 8 bases separating them. CDR3 size: 12 residues. CDR3 DNA: TGTGCCAGCAGGTGGGGCTCCGGGGAGCTGTTTTTT. As protein: CASRWGSGELFF.

This clonotype was counted only a few times. The gene calls are TRBV10-3 and TRBJ1-1; D is possibly TRBD1 (5 bases). Germline CDR1 reads ENHRY; CDR2 reads SYGVKD. Trimming pared 7 bases from V and 1 base from J, leaving 10 bases between. This CDR3 is 13 amino acids long. CDR3 sequence (DNA): TGTGCCATCACCGAGACAGCGAACACTGAAGCTTTCTTT. It is translated as CAITETANTEAFF.

The chain couples TRBV20-1 to TRBJ1-1; no reliable D call. This CDR3 has 11 residues. Germline CDR1 DFQATT, CDR2 SNEGSKA (reference sequence). This chain's CDR3 is CSTDGNTEAFF. CDR3 nucleotides: TGCAGCACTGACGGTAACACTGAAGCTTTCTTT.

The sample holds a few counts of this clonotype. One end of the junction is discordant with germline, which a read error may explain. V usage is TRBV20-1 and J usage is TRBJ1-1, with D possibly being TRBD1 (5 bases). Germline CDR1 and CDR2: DFQATT and SNEGSKA (reference sequence). This CDR3 spans 11 amino acids. In DNA, the CDR3 is TGCAGTGCTAGCGACGGGACCTTACTATTATTT. Its translation is CSASDGTLLLF.

The chain links TRBV19 to TRBJ2-7; no reliable D call. There are 13 residues in the CDR3. Trimming cost V 5 bases and J 2 bases, with 10 bases left between them. CDR1 LNHDA and CDR2 SQIVND come from the germline V gene (reference sequence). CDR3 region: CASSQALPYEQYF. Written as DNA, the CDR3 is TGTGCCAGTAGTCAAGCTCTCCCCTACGAGCAGTACTTC.

CDR3 sequence reads: CATSGGGTEAFF. CDR3 in DNA: TGTGCCACCTCGGGGGGGGGCACTGAAGCTTTCTTT. This chain links TRBV19 with TRBJ1-1; possibly TRBD1 for D (5 bases). Germline CDR1 is LNHDA and CDR2 is SQIVND (reference sequence). The CDR3 is made up of 12 amino acids. V was pared by 10 bases and J by 4 bases, with 13 bases between.

On this clonotype: Mismatch with germline at one junction end may stem from a read error. This chain connects TRBV6-2 or TRBV6-3 to TRBJ1-4; D might be TRBD1 (6 bases). Germline loops: CDR1 MNHEY, CDR2 SVGEGT. The length of the CDR3 is 15 residues. CDR3 sequence reads: CASRDPAGESENLFF. The CDR3 DNA is TGTGCCAGCAGAGACCCAGCAGGGGAATCTGAAAACCTGTTTTTT.

This clonotype has a count of ten or more. The J gene is TRBJ1-1, the V gene TRBV6-5; TRBD1 matches at 8 bases. Germline V gene data show CDR1 as MNHEY and CDR2 as SVGAGI. The CDR3 length is 14 residues. V was clipped by 6 bases and J by 4 bases; unmatched bases: 7. The chain's CDR3 is CASSLTGEATEAFF. The CDR3, as DNA: TGTGCCAGCAGCCTGACAGGGGAGGCCACTGAAGCTTTCTTT.

This sequence joins TRBV24-1 and TRBJ2-1; tentatively, D is TRBD2 (6 bases). The CDR3 extends over 16 amino acids. Germline loops: CDR1 KGHDR, CDR2 SFDVKD. V was cut by 4 bases and J by 1 base, with 13 bases left in between. The CDR3 protein is CATSDLAGWSYNEQFF. The DNA for the CDR3 is TGTGCCACCAGTGACCTCGCGGGATGGTCCTACAATGAGCAGTTCTTC.

V gene TRBV5-6 combines with J gene TRBJ1-3; D possibly corresponds to TRBD1 (5 bases). Trimming left V 0 bases short and J 4 bases short, with 8 bases between. This CDR3 comprises 14 residues. Germline V CDR1 and CDR2: SGHDT, YYEEEE. The CDR3 region has the DNA TGTGCCAGCAGCTTGGCAGGGTTCGGAAACACCATATATTTT. Its protein is CASSLAGFGNTIYF.

J is TRBJ1-4 and V is TRBV7-2, with a weak D call TRBD1 (6 bases). This CDR3 is 18 amino acids long. V lost 2 bases, J lost 11 bases, and 27 bases lay in between. CDR1 SGHTA and CDR2 FQGNSA come from the germline V gene. CDR3 region: CASSLYLWWGDKDWKLFF. In nucleotides, the CDR3 is TGTGCCAGCAGCTTATACCTTTGGTGGGGGGACAAGGATTGGAAACTGTTTTTT.

This clonotype was seen at least ten times. The chain combines TRBV7-9 with TRBJ1-2; 7 bases agree with TRBD1. Trimming at V came to 6 bases and at J to 1 base, leaving 8 bases not matched to a gene. CDR1 and CDR2 from the germline V gene are SEHNR and FQNEAQ (reference sequence). The length of the CDR3 is 15 residues. DNA for the CDR3: TGTGCCAGCAGTCCACAGGGGCCACTTAACTATGGCTACACCTTC. It translates to CASSPQGPLNYGYTF.

The gene calls are TRBV19 and TRBJ1-1; 8 nucleotides align to TRBD1. This CDR3 is built from 13 residues. Germline CDR1 and CDR2: LNHDA and SQIVND (reference sequence). With 8 bases clipped from V and 4 bases from J, the junction kept 6 bases outside the gene matches. The CDR3 protein is CASYGQGITEAFF. The CDR3 bases are TGTGCCAGTTATGGACAGGGCATCACTGAAGCTTTCTTT. Full variable domain (missing parts from reference TRBV19 and TRBJ1-1): DGGITQSPKYLFRKEGQNVTLSCEQNLNHDAMYWYRQDPGQGLRLIYYSQIVNDFQKGDIAEGYSVSREKKESFPLTVTSAQKNPTAFYLCASYGQGITEAFFGQGTRLTVV.

The V and J genes are TRBV9 and TRBJ1-1; the D gene is possibly TRBD1 (5 bases). Germline loops: CDR1 SGDLS, CDR2 YYNGEE. This CDR3 spans 16 amino acids. V was clipped by 0 bases and J by 5 bases, with 17 bases between them. The CDR3 reads CASSVASGGIGTEAFF. CDR3 sequence (DNA): TGTGCCAGCAGCGTAGCATCGGGGGGAATCGGGACTGAAGCTTTCTTT.

This clonotype was found many times. The V and J genes are TRBV12-3 or TRBV12-4 and TRBJ2-7; D is undetermined. The CDR3 is 13 residues long. V was shortened by 3 bases and J by 5 bases, with 11 bases between the two germline ends. The CDR3 is CASSFAAGNEQYF. The CDR3 nucleotides read TGTGCCAGCAGTTTCGCGGCCGGAAACGAGCAGTACTTC.

The DNA for the CDR3 is TGTGCCAGCAGTGAAGTTTCTGGGAATTCACCCCTCCACTTT. Its protein is CASSEVSGNSPLHF. The gene calls are TRBV2 and TRBJ1-6; unclear D gene. Trimming pared 1 base from V and 7 bases from J, leaving 8 bases between. Germline CDR1 is SNHLY and CDR2 is FYNNEI. This CDR3 spans 14 amino acids.

A single count supports this clonotype. The V and J genes are TRBV19 and TRBJ2-7; TRBD2 matches at 7 bases. Germline-derived CDR1 and CDR2 are LNHDA and SQIVND (reference sequence). After removal of 5 bases from V and 2 bases from J, the junction contained 9 bases not matched to a gene. This CDR3 is built from 15 residues. The CDR3 DNA reads as TGTGCCAGTAGTGAGGAGCGACTAGCACCCTACGAGCAGTACTTC. This translates into CASSEERLAPYEQYF.

J is TRBJ2-1 and V is TRBV19, with TRBD1 matching over 7 bases. Per germline, CDR1 LNHDA and CDR2 SQIVND (reference sequence). There are 15 residues in the CDR3. The trim removed 3 bases at V and 0 bases at J, leaving 2 bases unmatched. The CDR3 bases are TGTGCCAGTAGTATGACAGGGCTCTCCTACAATGAGCAGTTCTTC. Its translation is CASSMTGLSYNEQFF.

The rearrangement uses TRBV20-1 and TRBJ1-5; no definite D call. The length of the CDR3 is 12 residues. CDR1 is DFQATT, CDR2 SNEGSKA, per germline (reference sequence). The V and J ends lost 3 bases and 4 bases respectively, with 7 bases between them. CDR3 region: CSASAANQPQHF. CDR3 in DNA: TGCAGTGCTAGCGCCGCTAATCAGCCCCAGCATTTT.

This clonotype was observed at least ten times. This chain joins TRBV4-2 and TRBJ2-3; the match to TRBD2 covers 8 bases. Germline V gene data show CDR1 as LGHNA and CDR2 as YNFKEQ. The CDR3 covers 17 residues. With V trimmed by 1 base and J by 6 bases, 12 bases remained unmatched. CDR3 bases: TGTGCCAGCAGCCAAGGACGGACGGGGGGGCCGGGGGATACGCAGTATTTT. Protein: CASSQGRTGGPGDTQYF.

This clonotype was counted between two and nine times. This chain connects TRBV2 to TRBJ2-5; D unclear. Germline V gene sequence: CDR1 SNHLY, CDR2 FYNNEI. V gave up 3 bases and J gave up 5 bases, with 16 bases separating them. CDR3 length: 15 amino acids. The CDR3 loop is CASSDPLETSETQYF. The CDR3 nucleotides read TGTGCCAGCAGTGATCCCCTAGAGACAAGTGAGACCCAGTACTTC.

Notes on this clonotype: Since no conserved phenylalanine or tryptophan closes the CDR3, a read error is the likely cause. The gene calls are TRBV7-9 and TRBJ2-7, with 8 bases that match TRBD2. This CDR3 is 16 amino acids long. Germline values: CDR1 SEHNR, CDR2 FQNEAQ (reference sequence). The V and J ends lost 3 bases and 2 bases, in that order; junction bases with no gene match: 9. CDR3 nucleotides: TGTGCCAGCAGCTTGTTACCGGGACTAGGGCCCTACGAGCAGTACCTC. It specifies CASSLLPGLGPYEQYL.

The V call is TRBV10-3, the J call TRBJ2-2; 8 nucleotides agree with TRBD1. The J segment lost 5 bases and the V segment lost 0 bases, leaving 5 bases of the junction unmatched. CDR1 is ENHRY and CDR2 is SYGVKD in the germline V gene. The CDR3 sequence is 16 residues long. The chain's CDR3 is CAISESWGQATGELFF. The DNA for the CDR3 is TGTGCCATCAGTGAGTCTTGGGGACAGGCAACCGGGGAGCTGTTTTTT.

The V call is TRBV20-1, the J call TRBJ2-7, with TRBD2 identical over 8 bases. Germline CDR1 is DFQATT and CDR2 is SNEGSKA (reference sequence). Losses at the gene ends were 5 bases for V and 7 bases for J; bases not matched to a gene: 10. CDR3 length: 13 residues. CDR3 sequence (DNA): TGCAGTGCTCCTATAGCGGGAAGGGGGGAGCAGTACTTC. Amino acids: CSAPIAGRGEQYF.

Here the CDR3 reads CASSDQGVGQFF. The CDR3 DNA is TGTGCCAGCAGTGATCAGGGTGTAGGGCAGTTCTTC. The genes are TRBV25-1 and TRBJ2-1, with D tentatively TRBD1 (5 bases). The germline V gene has CDR1 MGHDK and CDR2 SYGVNS. The CDR3 totals 12 residues. Trimming shortened V by 3 bases and J by 12 bases, and 12 bases separated the two germline ends.